These 16 T cell receptor beta chains came from one sample sequenced in a study of cytomegalovirus exposure and HLA in healthy donors. PCR primers comprised 60 Vbeta and 13 Jbeta primers. Repertoires were generated with immunoSEQ multiplex PCR, while TCRdb's copy carries only in-frame clones and drops some. The top ten clones hold approximately 8.2% of a sample with about 95,000 clones, about two thirds of them seen once. Sequenced sample: PBMCs. Every receptor here comes from a man between 60 and 70 years old in good health and CMV-seronegative.

This chain connects TRBV7-2 to TRBJ1-1, with 7 positions matching TRBD1. Germline V gene data show CDR1 as SGHTA and CDR2 as FQGNSA. This CDR3 has 14 residues. V gave up 5 bases and J gave up 3 bases; unmatched junction bases: 6. In DNA, the CDR3 is TGTGCCAGCAGCGCCGGACAGGAATACACTGAAGCTTTCTTT. Translated: CASSAGQEYTEAFF.

V gene TRBV29-1 combines with J gene TRBJ1-5; D is unresolved. The germline V and J ends were trimmed by 5 bases and 4 bases, with 9 bases remaining between them. The CDR3 is 12 amino acids. Germline CDR1 SQVTM, CDR2 ANQGSEA. In nucleotides, the CDR3 is TGCAGCGTTCGAGGAGGGAATCAGCCCCAGCATTTT. Translating gives CSVRGGNQPQHF.

J is TRBJ1-1 and V is TRBV7-6; D ambiguous. The CDR3 has 16 amino acids. V dropped 4 bases and J dropped 1 base, with 16 bases sitting between them. Germline-derived CDR1 and CDR2 are SGHVS and FNYEAQ. CDR3 amino acids: CASSSQATGTNTEAFF. The CDR3 region has the DNA TGTGCCAGCAGCTCCCAGGCGACGGGAACGAACACTGAAGCTTTCTTT.

The chain recombines TRBV11-2 with TRBJ2-7; the D gene is possibly TRBD1 (6 bases). The V end lost 4 bases, the J end lost 2 bases, and 24 bases lay between the germline ends. Germline loops: CDR1 SGHAT, CDR2 FQNNGV. The CDR3 length is 18 residues. For the CDR3, the DNA is TGTGCCAGCAGCTCCCCATTTGCTTTTACAGGGACGACCTACGAGCAGTACTTC. This gives the protein CASSSPFAFTGTTYEQYF.

The rearrangement links TRBV7-2 to TRBJ1-6, with D tentatively TRBD1 (6 bases). Germline V lookup: CDR1 SGHTA, CDR2 FQGNSA. Between the trimmed V and J ends, which lost 1 base and 12 bases, there was a span of 16 bases. This CDR3 comprises 15 residues. The CDR3 bases are TGTGCCAGCAGCTTAGGACAGGCGAGCTACGGACCCCTCCACTTT. It is translated as CASSLGQASYGPLHF.

V gene TRBV7-9 combines with J gene TRBJ2-3; 7 bases agree with TRBD1. The CDR3 extends over 14 amino acids. The trim removed 5 bases at V and 3 bases at J, leaving 5 bases unmatched. From germline, CDR1 is SEHNR and CDR2 FQNEAQ (reference sequence). The CDR3, as DNA: TGTGCCAGCAGCCCGCGACAGGGAACAGATACGCAGTATTTT. Translated: CASSPRQGTDTQYF.

The CDR3 spells CAISESGGLGTEAFF. The DNA for the CDR3 is TGTGCCATCAGTGAGTCGGGGGGGTTGGGCACTGAAGCTTTCTTT. The J gene is TRBJ1-1, the V gene TRBV10-3; the D gene is possibly TRBD1 (5 bases). The CDR3 is 15 residues long. The V end was cut by 0 bases, the J end by 4 bases, with 12 bases between. CDR1 ENHRY and CDR2 SYGVKD come from the germline V gene.

The chain couples TRBV19 to TRBJ1-3, with D tentatively TRBD1 (5 bases). V was shortened by 5 bases and J by 0 bases, with 14 bases between the two germline ends. This CDR3 region has 16 residues. The germline V gene encodes CDR1 LNHDA and CDR2 SQIVND (reference sequence). Here the CDR3 reads CASSGQRASSGNTIYF. CDR3 nucleotide sequence: TGTGCCAGTAGTGGACAAAGGGCGTCCTCTGGAAACACCATATATTTT.

The chain couples TRBV28 to TRBJ1-2; TRBD1 matches 9 bases. The CDR3 extends over 14 amino acids. Germline V gives CDR1 MDHEN, CDR2 SYDVKM. The J segment lost 4 bases and the V segment lost 4 bases, leaving 4 bases of the junction unmatched. As DNA, the CDR3 is TGTGCCAGCAGTTCGGGACAGGGAGGCTATGGCTACACCTTC. It encodes CASSSGQGGYGYTF.

CDR3 amino acids: CASSPPGHFYGYTF. The CDR3, as DNA: TGCGCCAGCAGCCCGCCAGGCCACTTTTATGGCTACACCTTC. The chain combines TRBV4-1 with TRBJ1-2; D not certain. V was shortened by 4 bases and J by 5 bases, with 14 bases between the two germline ends. The CDR3 is made up of 14 amino acids. CDR1 MGHRA and CDR2 YSYEKL come from the germline V gene.

Only one count was recorded for this clone. The CDR3 protein is CASSGQGAGETQYF. In nucleotides, the CDR3 is TGTGCCAGCAGTGGTCAGGGGGCAGGGGAGACCCAGTACTTC. V and J are TRBV28 and TRBJ2-5; 8 bases line up with TRBD1. V dropped 5 bases and J dropped 5; count of bases not matched to a gene: 7. CDR3 length equals 14 residues. Germline values: CDR1 MDHEN, CDR2 SYDVKM.

The J gene is TRBJ2-1, the V gene TRBV7-2; no clear D gene. The CDR3 sequence is 14 residues long. Trimming took 1 base from V and 2 from J, leaving 6 bases between them. Germline V lookup: CDR1 SGHTA, CDR2 FQGNSA. CDR3 sequence reads: CASSLDPAYNEQFF. The CDR3 DNA reads as TGTGCCAGCAGCTTAGATCCAGCCTACAATGAGCAGTTCTTC.

This clone came up once. This chain links TRBV28 with TRBJ1-5; possible D gene TRBD1, 5 bases. Trimming cost V 10 bases and J 5 bases, with 18 bases left between them. Germline-derived CDR1 and CDR2 are MDHEN and SYDVKM. The CDR3 is made up of 14 amino acids. The CDR3 nucleotides are TGTGCCACCAAAGCGGGGGTTGGGGATCAGCCCCAGCATTTT. It yields the protein CATKAGVGDQPQHF.

This clone was detected a few times. The J gene is TRBJ1-2, the V gene TRBV13; 9 bases match TRBD1. Trimming at V came to 8 bases and at J to 4 bases, leaving 8 bases not matched to a gene. Germline V gene lookup returns CDR1 PRHDT and CDR2 FYEKMQ (reference sequence). The CDR3 contains 14 residues. As DNA, the CDR3 is TGTGCCAGCTCCAGCTCGGACAGGGGCTATGGCTACACCTTC. Translation gives CASSSSDRGYGYTF.

This chain uses TRBV5-1 with TRBJ2-5; 11 nucleotides agree with TRBD2. The CDR3 loop spans 15 amino acids. V shed 4 bases, J shed 2 bases, and the junction held 4 bases outside the gene matches. Germline CDR1 reads SGHRS; CDR2 reads YFSETQ. The DNA of the CDR3 is TGCGCCAGCAGCGCGGGACTAGCGGTTCAAGAGACCCAGTACTTC. Its translation: CASSAGLAVQETQYF.

The chain has TRBV6-1 and TRBJ2-5; TRBD1 matches at 8 bases. Trimming cost V 4 bases and J 1 base; bases outside gene matches: 8. Germline V gene sequence: CDR1 MNHNS, CDR2 SASEGT. The CDR3 covers 16 residues. CDR3 loop: CASSARTGLFQETQYF. The CDR3 bases are TGTGCCAGCAGTGCCAGGACAGGGTTATTCCAAGAGACCCAGTACTTC.